This TCR beta chain appears in the sequencing data of a study of blood T cell repertoires in COVID-19. Study at large: Material from acute and convalescent COVID-19 was sourced from the United States, Italy and Spain.

Authors' methods: Reference gene primer amplification gave estimated nucleated cell counts. Method: immunoSEQ multiplex PCR; TCRdb's copy keeps in-frame clones and lacks some. That table is the source of V, J and clone size, and D and trimming were worked out from the DNA. Of about 340,000 clones listed, over 70% are singletons. The ends were cut back, 5 bases at V and 1 base at J, with 8 bases in the middle. The CDR3 covers 14 residues. Germline loops: CDR1 KGHDR, CDR2 SFDVKD. The sample consisted of peripheral blood. The receptor was isolated from a woman between 50 and 59 years old with COVID-19, enrolled during active disease. The rearrangement links TRBV24-1 to TRBJ1-5, with D uncertain. The CDR3: CATSGPVSNQPQHF. CDR3 nucleotide sequence: TGTGCCACCAGTGGCCCAGTGAGCAATCAGCCCCAGCATTTT.